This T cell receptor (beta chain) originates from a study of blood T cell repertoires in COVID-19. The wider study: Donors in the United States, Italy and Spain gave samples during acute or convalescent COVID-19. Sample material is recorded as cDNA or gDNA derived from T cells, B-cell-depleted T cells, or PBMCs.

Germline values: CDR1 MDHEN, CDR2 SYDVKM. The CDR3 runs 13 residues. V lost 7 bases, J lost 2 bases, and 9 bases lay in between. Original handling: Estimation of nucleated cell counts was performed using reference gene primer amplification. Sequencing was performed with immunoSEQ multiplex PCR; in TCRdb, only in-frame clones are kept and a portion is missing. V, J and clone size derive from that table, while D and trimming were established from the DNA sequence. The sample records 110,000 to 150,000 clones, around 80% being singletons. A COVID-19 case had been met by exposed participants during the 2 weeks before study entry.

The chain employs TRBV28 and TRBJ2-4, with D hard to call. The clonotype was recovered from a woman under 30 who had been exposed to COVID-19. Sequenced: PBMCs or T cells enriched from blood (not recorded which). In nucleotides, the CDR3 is TGTGCCAGCAAGAACAGAACCAAAAACATTCAGTACTTC. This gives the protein CASKNRTKNIQYF.